These T cell receptor beta chains were read from a single sample in a study of shared clonotypes between healthy human individuals. Profiled with immunoSEQ multiplex PCR; TCRdb holds only in-frame clones, not every one. Here the sample spans millions of clones, 85% to 95% being singletons. Sequencing was done on a sample of naive CD4+ T cells sorted from blood. These receptors came from a man aged 18 to 30 in good health. Both conserved end residues are part of each CDR3. The order of the fields is D gene, J gene, V gene, clone size, CDR3 length, CDR3 protein, CDR3 DNA. A D gene is named only where the DNA matches it firmly. Not all rows give a size; the values are once, few, many and, for expanded clones, a class.

-	TRBJ2-7	TRBV10-3	-	11	CATGRDYEQYF	TGTGCCACGGGACGGGACTACGAGCAGTACTTC
TRBD1	TRBJ2-7	TRBV4-3	-	15	CASSPSGTVSYEQYF	TGCGCCAGCAGCCCCTCCGGGACAGTCTCCTACGAGCAGTACTTC
TRBD1	TRBJ1-1	TRBV7-9	-	14	CALTLNTGDTEAFF	TGTGCCCTCACCCTCAATACAGGGGACACTGAAGCTTTCTTT
-	TRBJ1-2	TRBV18	-	13	CASSPPVSGGYTF	TGTGCCAGCTCACCACCGGTTAGCGGTGGCTACACCTTC
-	TRBJ1-2	TRBV9	few	15	CASSVDDRMNYGYTF	TGTGCCAGCAGCGTAGACGACAGGATGAACTATGGCTACACCTTC
-	TRBJ1-1	TRBV10-3	-	13	CAISPTENTEAFF	TGTGCCATCAGTCCTACAGAGAACACTGAAGCTTTCTTT
TRBD2	TRBJ2-1	TRBV6-1	-	18	CASSAGGRTSGPHREQFF	TGTGCCAGCAGTGCTGGGGGCCGGACTAGCGGGCCCCATAGAGAGCAGTTCTTC
-	TRBJ2-5	TRBV18	-	13	CASSPPGLETQYF	TGTGCCAGCTCACCACCGGGTTTGGAGACCCAGTACTTC
TRBD2	TRBJ2-3	TRBV9	-	19	CASSARMTSGSASTDTQYF	TGTGCCAGCAGCGCTCGAATGACTAGCGGGAGCGCGAGCACAGATACGCAGTATTTT
-	TRBJ1-2	TRBV6-6	-	15	CASSYPRRDNYGYTF	TGTGCCAGCAGTTACCCACGAAGGGACAACTATGGCTACACCTTC
TRBD2	TRBJ2-1	TRBV18	-	15	CASSPQPSGGLEQFF	TGTGCCAGCTCACCACAGCCTAGCGGGGGTCTTGAGCAGTTCTTC
-	TRBJ1-1	TRBV18	once	14	CASSPRGDPTEAFF	TGTGCCAGCTCACCCCGGGGAGATCCCACTGAAGCTTTCTTT
-	TRBJ2-7	TRBV6-5	-	14	CASSYSGELNEQYF	TGTGCCAGCAGTTACTCGGGGGAATTAAACGAGCAGTACTTC
-	TRBJ2-6	TRBV27	-	16	CASSYNGGVGANVLTF	TGTGCCAGCAGTTACAATGGAGGTGTTGGGGCCAACGTCCTGACTTTC
-	TRBJ1-2	TRBV10-3	-	14	CAISESKANYGYTF	TGTGCCATCAGTGAGTCGAAGGCTAACTATGGCTACACCTTC
TRBD1	TRBJ1-2	TRBV30	-	12	CAWTWTGEGYTF	TGTGCCTGGACCTGGACAGGGGAAGGCTACACCTTC
-	TRBJ2-2	TRBV5-1	once	15	CASSFQGGYTGELFF	TGCGCCAGCAGCTTTCAAGGCGGATACACCGGGGAGCTGTTTTTT
-	TRBJ2-1	TRBV9	-	16	CASSARAHATYNEQFF	TGTGCCAGCAGCGCGAGAGCCCACGCTACCTACAATGAGCAGTTCTTC
-	TRBJ2-1	TRBV7-2	-	15	CASSLRESSYNEQFF	TGTGCCAGCAGCTTAAGGGAAAGCTCCTACAATGAGCAGTTCTTC
-	TRBJ1-1	TRBV18	-	13	CASSRSGTPEAFF	TGTGCCAGCTCACGTTCCGGGACACCTGAGGCTTTCTTT
-	TRBJ2-1	TRBV4-3	-	16	CASSQELAGSYNEQFF	TGCGCCAGCAGCCAAGAACTAGCCGGCTCCTACAATGAGCAGTTCTTC
-	TRBJ2-1	TRBV29-1	-	15	CSVESPFSSYNEQFF	TGCAGCGTTGAGTCACCTTTTAGCTCCTACAATGAGCAGTTCTTC